This TCR beta chain was identified during a study of blood T cell repertoires in COVID-19. Across the whole study: The United States, Italy and Spain supplied acute and convalescent COVID-19 samples. Sample material is recorded as cDNA or gDNA derived from T cells, B-cell-depleted T cells, or PBMCs.

Trimming removed 2 bases at V and 4 bases at J, with 14 bases between. In germline, CDR1 is MDHEN, CDR2 SYDVKM. The CDR3 contains 15 residues. Authors' methods: Cell counts per sample came from amplifying reference gene primers. Libraries were prepared by immunoSEQ multiplex PCR; TCRdb keeps only in-frame clonotypes and omits some of them. D and trimming were read from the DNA, whereas the V and J calls and clone size are those reported in that table. This sample has approximately 150,000 clones; approximately 87% occur once, and the top ten carry about 6.5%. This clonotype was obtained from an elderly man with acute or convalescent COVID-19. Sequences were obtained from peripheral blood. The rearrangement joins TRBV28 to TRBJ2-5; weak D call: TRBD2 (6 bases). The CDR3 sequence: CASSLRRDRRETQYF. In DNA, the CDR3 is TGTGCCAGCAGTTTACGGAGGGACCGCAGAGAGACCCAGTACTTC.